The rows below give T cell receptor beta chains drawn from one sample of a study of lymphopenia after photon versus proton radiotherapy. The assay was immunoSEQ multiplex PCR, and TCRdb's table has in-frame clones only and misses some. The repertoire holds around 25,000 clones, more than 75% seen once, with around 0.82% in the top ten. Here the sequenced sample was peripheral blood, taken from a patient treated with photon-based radiotherapy. These receptors all stem from a woman aged 50 to 60 with cholangiocarcinoma. The CDR3 runs from the conserved cysteine through the conserved F or W. A D gene is named only where the DNA matches it firmly. Expanded clones are given a class, and other clones once, few, many or no size at all.

NA | TRBJ2-7 | TRBV7-9 | NA | TGTGCCAGCAGCTCCGCGGGACAGTTCTACGAGCAGTACTTC | CASSSAGQFYEQYF
NA | TRBJ1-2 | TRBV30 | NA | TGTGCCTGGAGTGTAGGCGCAGGGCTTTGGGGCTACACCTTC | CAWSVGAGLWGYTF
NA | TRBJ1-2 | TRBV29-1 | TRBD1 | TGCAGCGCCTCGGACAGGGAGTTAGGCTACACCTTC | CSASDRELGYTF
NA | TRBJ1-4 | TRBV18 | NA | TGTGCCAGCTCACCGACGAGCGGGCCTAATGAAAAACTGTTTTTT | CASSPTSGPNEKLFF
NA | TRBJ2-1 | TRBV4-1 | NA | TGCGCCAGCAGCCAAGATTGGACGGGGGCGCTTAGGGAGCAGTTCTTC | CASSQDWTGALREQFF
NA | TRBJ1-2 | TRBV7-9 | NA | TGTGCCAGCAGCTTAGACGCCTATGGCTACACCTTC | CASSLDAYGYTF
NA | TRBJ1-1 | TRBV11-2 | NA | TGTGCCAGCAGCTTCGGGGAGGTTGAAGCTTTCTTT | CASSFGEVEAFF
few | TRBJ1-2 | TRBV14 | NA | TGTGCCAGCAGCCCTGTGGCAGGGTGGAACTATGGCTACACCTTC | CASSPVAGWNYGYTF
NA | TRBJ2-2 | TRBV18 | NA | TGTGCCAGCTCACCCCAAACAGGGAGGGCCGCCGGGGAGCTGTTTTTT | CASSPQTGRAAGELFF
NA | TRBJ2-7 | TRBV2 | TRBD1 | TGTGCCAGCGCCACGTCTGGGGACAGGGTGAGAGGCGAGCAGTACTTC | CASATSGDRVRGEQYF
NA | TRBJ2-5 | TRBV7-2 | NA | TGTGCCAGCAGCTTGTGGGATCAAAGAGGGACCCAGTACTTC | CASSLWDQRGTQYF
NA | TRBJ2-3 | TRBV11-2 | TRBD2 | TGTGCCAGCAGCTCTCGGGGGGAAGGAGATACGCAGTATTTT | CASSSRGEGDTQYF
NA | TRBJ2-3 | TRBV9 | TRBD1 | TGTGCCAGCAGCGTAGCACAGGGGGCTGATACGCAGTATTTT | CASSVAQGADTQYF
NA | TRBJ2-7 | TRBV27 | NA | TGTGCCAGCAGTTATGGGCAGGGATCCTACGAGCAGTACTTC | CASSYGQGSYEQYF
NA | TRBJ1-6 | TRBV13 | NA | TGTGCCAGCAGCTTAGACGGGAGGGGGGGTGTGTATTCACCCCTCCACTTT | CASSLDGRGGVYSPLHF
NA | TRBJ2-7 | TRBV5-1 | NA | TGCGCCAGCAGCCTCCGTCTTGGGTCCGAGCAGTACTTC | CASSLRLGSEQYF
once | TRBJ2-1 | TRBV11-3 | NA | TGTGCCAGCAGCTTAACAGTAGGTGATGAGCAGTTCTTC | CASSLTVGDEQFF
NA | TRBJ2-5 | TRBV5-6 | NA | TGTGCCAGCAGAGAAAGGAGGACCCTCACAGTGGAGACCCAGTACTTC | CASRERRTLTVETQYF
NA | TRBJ1-2 | TRBV25-1 | NA | TGTGCCAGCAGTCCAGGGTCTGGCTACACCTTC | CASSPGSGYTF
NA | TRBJ1-6 | TRBV7-9 | TRBD1 | TGTGCCAGCAGCTCAAACAGGGGGCCGAATTCACCCCTCCACTTT | CASSSNRGPNSPLHF
NA | TRBJ1-6 | TRBV4-3 | NA | TGCGCCAGCAGCCAAGAGAGGGGAGGGTATAATTCACCCCTCCACTTT | CASSQERGGYNSPLHF
NA | TRBJ1-1 | TRBV6-6 | NA | TGTGCCAGCAGTTCCCGTGCAGGGCTGAACACTGAAGCTTTCTTT | CASSSRAGLNTEAFF
few | TRBJ1-5 | TRBV7-9 | TRBD1 | TGTGCCAGCGCCCGACAGGGCGGCAATCAGCCCCAGCATTTT | CASARQGGNQPQHF
NA | TRBJ1-6 | TRBV7-8 | NA | TGTGCCAGCAGCTACGGAGAGCCACCCCTCCACTTT | CASSYGEPPLHF
NA | TRBJ2-3 | TRBV29-1 | TRBD2 | TGCAGCGCCGGTAGCGGGGGCGCCGGGACAGATACGCAGTATTTT | CSAGSGGAGTDTQYF
NA | TRBJ1-4 | TRBV18 | NA | TGTGCCAGCTCACCATTCGGGGTGCTTGAGAATGAAAAACTGTTTTTT | CASSPFGVLENEKLFF
once | TRBJ1-3 | TRBV19 | TRBD1 | TGTGCCAGTGGACAGGGGGGGGCCTCTGGAAACACCATATATTTT | CASGQGGASGNTIYF
NA | TRBJ2-7 | TRBV27 | TRBD2 | TGTGCCAGCAGTGAGACTAGCGGGGGGGCCTACGAGCAGTACTTC | CASSETSGGAYEQYF
NA | TRBJ2-7 | TRBV11-2 | TRBD1 | TGTGCCAGCAGCCCGGGACAGGGGAGATACGAGCAGTACTTC | CASSPGQGRYEQYF
NA | TRBJ1-1 | TRBV5-1 | NA | TGCGCCAGCAGCTTGGATCTCTTGGGCACTGAAGCTTTCTTT | CASSLDLLGTEAFF
once | TRBJ2-7 | TRBV19 | TRBD1 | TGTGCCAGTAGTATTGGGACAGGGGTGATCCACGAGCAGTACTTC | CASSIGTGVIHEQYF
NA | TRBJ2-7 | TRBV10-3 | TRBD2 | TGTGCCATCAGTGAAAGCGGGGGGGCGTTCGAGCAGTACTTC | CAISESGGAFEQYF
once | TRBJ2-7 | TRBV28 | NA | TGTGCCAGCAGCCTACCGATTGGGACTTACTACGAGCAGTACTTC | CASSLPIGTYYEQYF
few | TRBJ1-6 | TRBV27 | TRBD1 | TGTGCCAGCAGTGCCCGGGACAGGGTGCCACCCCTCCACTTT | CASSARDRVPPLHF
NA | TRBJ2-3 | TRBV27 | NA | TGTGCCAGTCGGGCGGGTTTTACAAGCACAGATACGCAGTATTTT | CASRAGFTSTDTQYF
few | TRBJ2-6 | TRBV11-2 | NA | TGTGCCAGCAGCTTCGGCAGGGGAGTCTCTGGGGCCAACGTCCTGACTTTC | CASSFGRGVSGANVLTF
once | TRBJ1-2 | TRBV6-5 | TRBD1 | TGTGCCAGCAGGGGACAGGGAGATCAAGTATATGGCTACACCTTC | CASRGQGDQVYGYTF